A single sample is the source of the 30 T cell receptor beta chains below, sequenced in a study of blood T cell repertoires in COVID-19. TCRdb's copy holds only in-frame clones and misses some; the assay was immunoSEQ multiplex PCR. The sample yields roughly 240,000 clones, less than 85% seen once. The sequenced sample consisted of peripheral blood. The receptors were sampled from a man in his sixties who had recovered from COVID-19.

The CDR3 sequence: CASSLTGGFSGNTIYF. The CDR3 DNA sequence: TGTGCCAGCAGTTTGACAGGGGGCTTTTCTGGAAACACCATATATTTT. J is TRBJ1-3 and V is TRBV28; 10 positions match TRBD1. Per the germline V gene, CDR1 is MDHEN and CDR2 is SYDVKM. This CDR3 comprises 16 residues. J was trimmed by 1 base and V by 3 bases; bases with no gene match: 3.

CDR3 in DNA: TGTGCCAGAAGCTTGAAAGGACTAGCGGGAGTGGTTCGGCGTGAGACCCAGTACTTC. Protein sequence: CARSLKGLAGVVRRETQYF. The chain links TRBV5-3 to TRBJ2-5; 13 nucleotides align to TRBD2. TRBV5-3 is given ORF status, its function remaining uncertain. This CDR3 has 19 residues. The ends lost 1 base at V and 5 bases at J; junction bases unmatched: 14.

The genes are TRBV5-1 and TRBJ2-1; the D gene is possibly TRBD2 (6 bases). The CDR3 extends over 17 amino acids. Germline V CDR1 and CDR2: SGHRS, YFSETQ. The germline V and J ends were trimmed by 3 bases and 0 bases, with 16 bases remaining between them. Here the CDR3 reads CASSSPGSGSSYNEQFF. CDR3 nucleotides: TGCGCCAGCAGCTCCCCGGGTAGCGGAAGCTCCTACAATGAGCAGTTCTTC.

To note about this clone: This same CDR3 is encoded by further DNA sequences in the sample. The genes are TRBV5-1 and TRBJ2-1; D possibly corresponds to TRBD1 (5 bases). CDR3 length: 13 amino acids. Trimming took 0 bases from V and 4 from J, leaving 5 bases between them. Germline CDR1 SGHRS, CDR2 YFSETQ. The CDR3 loop reads CASSLGQYNEQFF. Here the CDR3 DNA reads TGCGCCAGCAGCTTGGGACAGTACAATGAGCAGTTCTTC.

This clone turned up a few times. The chain employs TRBV5-1 and TRBJ2-7, with TRBD2 matching over 14 bases. CDR1 and CDR2 from the germline V gene are SGHRS and YFSETQ. CDR3 size: 17 residues. The V gene end was trimmed by 3 bases and the J gene end by 3 bases; junction bases not matched to a gene: 8. CDR3 region: CASSWGLAGEGYYEQYF. The CDR3 region has the DNA TGCGCCAGCAGCTGGGGACTAGCGGGAGAAGGGTACTACGAGCAGTACTTC. The full variable domain, in which reference TRBV5-1 and TRBJ2-7 provide the parts outside the CDR3, is KAGVTQTPRYLIKTRGQQVTLSCSPISGHRSVSWYQQTPGQGLQFLFEYFSETQRNKGNFPGRFSGRQFSNSRSEMNVSTLELGDSALYLCASSWGLAGEGYYEQYFGPGTRLTVT.

The chain links TRBV4-1 to TRBJ2-5; a weak D match, TRBD2 (5 bases). Looked up from germline, CDR1 is MGHRA and CDR2 is YSYEKL. The CDR3 is 13 amino acids. V lost 4 bases, J lost 9 bases, and 15 bases lay in between. CDR3 residues: CASSRPTGSPQYF. Here the CDR3 DNA reads TGCGCCAGCAGCCGGCCGACTGGGAGTCCCCAGTACTTC.

The CDR3 sequence is CASSLPSHNPGQMPQPQHF. In DNA, the CDR3 is TGTGCCAGCAGTTTACCCTCACACAATCCGGGACAGATGCCGCAGCCCCAGCATTTT. The chain uses TRBV28 and TRBJ1-5; 7 bases align to TRBD1. The CDR3 is 19 residues long. The V and J ends lost 2 bases and 7 bases, in that order; junction bases with no gene match: 20. Germline V gene sequence: CDR1 MDHEN, CDR2 SYDVKM.

The chain is built from TRBV28 and TRBJ2-7; D unclear. V was clipped by 6 bases and J by 4 bases, with 7 bases between them. There are 11 residues in the CDR3. Germline V lookup: CDR1 MDHEN, CDR2 SYDVKM. The CDR3: CASSQVYEQYF. The CDR3 nucleotides read TGTGCCAGCAGCCAGGTGTACGAGCAGTACTTC.

CDR3 residues: CASSLGASRYSTGELFF. The CDR3 nucleotides read TGTGCCAGCAGCTTAGGTGCTAGCCGATATAGCACCGGGGAGCTGTTTTTT. The gene calls are TRBV11-2 and TRBJ2-2; a possible D gene is TRBD2 (5 bases). The ends were cut back, 1 base at V and 4 bases at J, with 16 bases in the middle. This CDR3 region has 17 residues. Germline loops: CDR1 SGHAT, CDR2 FQNNGV.

The chain employs TRBV9 and TRBJ2-1; 7 bases agree with TRBD1. V trimming: 0 bases; J trimming: 3 bases; junction bases outside the gene matches: 6. The CDR3 has 16 amino acids. CDR1 is SGDLS, CDR2 YYNGEE, per germline. The CDR3 DNA follows: TGTGCCAGCAGCGTAGGGTGGGGGACAGACTACAATGAGCAGTTCTTC. It encodes CASSVGWGTDYNEQFF. Supplemented by reference TRBV9 and TRBJ2-1, the full variable domain reads DSGVTQTPKHLITATGQRVTLRCSPRSGDLSVYWYQQSLDQGLQFLIQYYNGEERAKGNILERFSAQQFPDLHSELNLSSLELGDSALYFCASSVGWGTDYNEQFFGPGTRLTVL.

The J gene is TRBJ2-1, the V gene TRBV6-5; TRBD2 agrees at 8 bases. The CDR3 extends over 12 amino acids. Losses at the gene ends were 11 bases for V and 9 bases for J; bases not matched to a gene: 9. CDR1 and CDR2 (germline): MNHEY, SVGAGI. CDR3 bases: TGTGCCTTCCGAGCGGGAGTTAGTGAGCAGTTCTTC. Protein: CAFRAGVSEQFF.

The rearrangement joins TRBV4-1 to TRBJ2-1; the D gene is possibly TRBD1 (6 bases). Germline V lookup: CDR1 MGHRA, CDR2 YSYEKL. The CDR3 runs to 12 residues. Trimming removed 0 bases from V and 15 bases from J, with 12 bases in between. CDR3 protein: CASSQEGTLRFF. The CDR3 nucleotides read TGCGCCAGCAGCCAAGAAGGGACACTGAGGTTCTTC.

The chain is built from TRBV18 and TRBJ2-5, with 7 bases lining up with TRBD2. Germline V gene lookup returns CDR1 KGHSH and CDR2 LQKENI. The J segment lost 5 bases and the V segment lost 0 bases, leaving 6 bases of the junction unmatched. This CDR3 comprises 15 residues. CDR3 loop: CASSPPSGIRETQYF. The CDR3 DNA reads TGTGCCAGCTCACCACCGAGCGGGATTAGGGAGACCCAGTACTTC.

The rearrangement joins TRBV19 to TRBJ2-3, with D possibly being TRBD2 (5 bases). V shed 1 base and J shed 0 bases, with 14 bases lying between them. Germline CDR1 reads LNHDA; CDR2 reads SQIVND (reference sequence). This CDR3 is 17 amino acids long. As DNA, the CDR3 is TGTGCCAGTAGTATAGTTTTCCGGGGATCTAGCACAGATACGCAGTATTTT. Amino acids: CASSIVFRGSSTDTQYF.

This sequence joins TRBV19 and TRBJ2-2; D perhaps matches TRBD2 (5 bases). The CDR3 has 14 residues. V shed 5 bases and J shed 2 bases, with 9 bases lying between them. The germline gives CDR1 LNHDA, CDR2 SQIVND (reference sequence). The CDR3 here is CASSQRTNTGELFF. For the CDR3, the DNA is TGTGCCAGTAGTCAACGGACTAACACCGGGGAGCTGTTTTTT.

The chain carries TRBV19 and TRBJ2-5; D is unclear. CDR3 size: 15 residues. In germline, CDR1 is LNHDA, CDR2 SQIVND (reference sequence). The ends were cut back, 5 bases at V and 1 base at J, with 14 bases in the middle. The CDR3 DNA follows: TGTGCCAGTAGTCTTTCGGCAGGCGTCCAAGAGACCCAGTACTTC. Protein product: CASSLSAGVQETQYF.

The chain combines TRBV30 with TRBJ2-7, with D possibly matching TRBD2 (5 bases). The CDR3 is 15 residues long. Trimming cost V 1 base and J 6 bases, with 19 bases left between them. Germline CDR1 is GTSNPN and CDR2 is SVGIG (reference sequence). The CDR3 sequence: CAWSGTGSTFREQYF. CDR3 DNA: TGTGCCTGGAGTGGGACGGGAAGCACGTTTCGCGAGCAGTACTTC.

V usage is TRBV24-1 and J usage is TRBJ2-7; 7 bases are a match to TRBD1. Trimming cost V 7 bases and J 3 bases; bases outside gene matches: 11. Per germline, CDR1 KGHDR and CDR2 SFDVKD. The CDR3 totals 15 residues. CDR3 DNA: TGTGCCACCAGCCATCAGACAGGGACGCGCTACGAGCAGTACTTC. It is translated as CATSHQTGTRYEQYF.

V gene TRBV7-9 combines with J gene TRBJ1-2; 8 bases line up with TRBD1. The length of the CDR3 is 14 residues. The V segment lost 4 bases and the J segment 8 bases; nucleotides outside the gene matches: 9. Germline lookup yields CDR1 SEHNR and CDR2 FQNEAQ (reference sequence). Here the CDR3 DNA reads TGTGCCAGCAGCTACCTGGACAGGGCAGACGGCTACACCTTC. This sequence encodes CASSYLDRADGYTF. Based on the CDR3 plus reference TRBV7-9 and TRBJ1-2, the full variable domain is DTGVSQNPRHKITKRGQNVTFRCDPISEHNRLYWYRQTLGQGPEFLTYFQNEAQLEKSRLLSDRFSAERPKGSFSTLEIQRTEQGDSAMYLCASSYLDRADGYTFGSGTRLTVV.

This clone occurred once. The chain is built from TRBV6-5 and TRBJ2-7; a weak D match, TRBD1 (6 bases). V lost 6 bases, J lost 4 bases, and 10 bases lay in between. Germline-derived CDR1 and CDR2 are MNHEY and SVGAGI. This CDR3 contains 12 residues. CDR3 bases: TGTGCCAGCAGCCGCACAGGGTACGAGCAGTACTTC. It yields the protein CASSRTGYEQYF.

Here the CDR3 DNA reads TGTGCCAGCAGCCATGCTGGGGCCAACGTCCTGACTTTC. Translated: CASSHAGANVLTF. V and J are TRBV7-9 and TRBJ2-6; D remains ambiguous. Germline CDR1 is SEHNR and CDR2 is FQNEAQ (reference sequence). There are 13 residues in the CDR3. The germline V and J ends were trimmed by 5 bases and 2 bases, with 4 bases remaining between them.

The chain couples TRBV28 to TRBJ1-2; TRBD1 agrees at 7 bases. The length of the CDR3 is 17 residues. The V and J ends lost 3 bases and 1 base, in that order; junction bases with no gene match: 11. CDR1 is MDHEN, CDR2 SYDVKM, per germline. CDR3 sequence: CASSLPLTGEGNYGYTF. In DNA form, the CDR3 reads TGTGCCAGCAGTTTGCCCCTCACAGGGGAAGGTAACTATGGCTACACCTTC.

The rearrangement links TRBV7-6 to TRBJ2-1, with 13 bases lining up with TRBD2. Germline V CDR1 and CDR2: SGHVS, FNYEAQ. After removal of 5 bases from V and 10 bases from J, the junction contained 8 bases not matched to a gene. This CDR3 has 15 amino acids. In DNA, the CDR3 is TGTGCCAGCAGCCTAGGGACTAGCGGGAAAGGGGAGCAGTTCTTC. It translates to CASSLGTSGKGEQFF.

The chain recombines TRBV2 with TRBJ2-7; 7 bases fit TRBD2. The V gene end was trimmed by 1 base and the J gene end by 6 bases; junction bases not matched to a gene: 12. Per germline, CDR1 SNHLY and CDR2 FYNNEI. CDR3 size: 16 residues. CDR3 region: CASSEGPWTRGFEQYF. For the CDR3, the DNA is TGTGCCAGCAGTGAAGGGCCTTGGACTAGGGGTTTCGAGCAGTACTTC.

The chain's CDR3 is CASSLGTSVANEQFF. The CDR3 DNA reads as TGCGCCAGCAGCTTAGGGACTAGTGTTGCCAATGAGCAGTTCTTC. This chain joins TRBV5-1 and TRBJ2-1, with 8 positions matching TRBD2. Per germline, CDR1 SGHRS and CDR2 YFSETQ. There are 15 residues in the CDR3. The V and J ends lost 2 bases and 6 bases, in that order; junction bases with no gene match: 7.

This sequence joins TRBV27 and TRBJ1-1, with 8 bases lining up with TRBD1. The CDR3 is 15 amino acids. V shed 5 bases, J shed 2 bases, and the junction held 7 bases outside the gene matches. Germline V gives CDR1 MNHEY, CDR2 SMNVEV (reference sequence). CDR3 sequence (DNA): TGTGCCAGCAGTACCCGACAGGGGATCAACACTGAAGCTTTCTTT. It encodes CASSTRQGINTEAFF.

This sequence joins TRBV27 and TRBJ1-4, with D possibly being TRBD1 (5 bases). Per the germline V gene, CDR1 is MNHEY and CDR2 is SMNVEV (reference sequence). The CDR3 is made up of 14 amino acids. V was cut by 6 bases and J by 0 bases, with 8 bases left in between. The CDR3 reads CASRETATNEKLFF. The CDR3 region has the DNA TGTGCCAGCAGGGAGACAGCAACTAATGAAAAACTGTTTTTT.

The rearrangement links TRBV5-1 to TRBJ2-1; perhaps TRBD2 as D (6 bases). The CDR3 contains 12 residues. Germline CDR1 and CDR2: SGHRS and YFSETQ. V lost 4 bases to trimming and J lost 8 bases, with 10 bases between them. DNA of the CDR3: TGCGCCAGCAGCCTAAGCGGGTATGAGCAGTTCTTC. Translating gives CASSLSGYEQFF.

CDR3 loop: CASSLQILAGGSDTQYF. As DNA, the CDR3 is TGTGCCAGCAGCCTTCAGATACTAGCGGGAGGATCGGATACGCAGTATTTT. The V and J genes are TRBV5-6 and TRBJ2-3; TRBD2 aligns across 12 bases. J gave up 6 bases and V 4 bases, and 12 bases lay outside the gene matches. Per the germline V gene, CDR1 is SGHDT and CDR2 is YYEEEE. The CDR3 runs 17 residues.

In its sample, this clone was seen once. The chain uses TRBV5-5 and TRBJ2-5; a possible D gene is TRBD2 (5 bases). The ends were cut back, 1 base at V and 2 bases at J, with 15 bases in the middle. CDR3 length: 16 amino acids. The germline gives CDR1 SGHKS, CDR2 YYEKEE (reference sequence). As DNA, the CDR3 is TGTGCCAGCAGCTTGTACGGGGTTACCGGTCAAGAGACCCAGTACTTC. Its protein product is CASSLYGVTGQETQYF.